A selection of T cell receptor beta chains follows, all from one sample in a study of beta chain features in type 1 diabetes. The data were produced by immunoSEQ multiplex PCR, yet TCRdb's version contains in-frame clones alone and is incomplete. The data hold some 660,000 clones, with 11% to 15% observed a single time. Sequenced: naive CD4+ T cells from blood. The receptors originated from a man younger than 35 with type 1 diabetes. CDR3s include the opening cysteine and the closing phenylalanine or tryptophan. D genes are given only for firm matches. Some rows have no size entry. The others give once, few or many, or a class for an expanded clone.

V gene: TRBV2; D gene: TRBD2; J gene: TRBJ2-3; clone size: NA; CDR3 DNA: TGTGCCAGCAGGGGCAATAGCGGGAGAAGAGGAGATACGCAGTATTTT; CDR3 protein: CASRGNSGRRGDTQYF
V gene: TRBV7-9; D gene: NA; J gene: TRBJ1-4; clone size: NA; CDR3 DNA: TGTGCCAGCAGATCGGCGAGAGAGAGCGGCACCCTTTTT; CDR3 protein: CASRSARESGTLF
V gene: TRBV10-1; D gene: NA; J gene: TRBJ2-7; clone size: few; CDR3 DNA: TGCGCCAGCAGTGAGTCGTACAGTAGTTCCTACGAGCAGTACTTC; CDR3 protein: CASSESYSSSYEQYF
V gene: TRBV5-4; D gene: TRBD1; J gene: TRBJ2-6; clone size: NA; CDR3 DNA: TGTGCCAGCAGCTTAGGGTACAGGGGCTCTGGGGCCAACGTCCTGACTTTC; CDR3 protein: CASSLGYRGSGANVLTF
V gene: TRBV28; D gene: NA; J gene: TRBJ1-2; clone size: NA; CDR3 DNA: TGTGCCAGCAGTGCTACCCCGGAATACACCTTC; CDR3 protein: CASSATPEYTF
V gene: TRBV30; D gene: NA; J gene: TRBJ1-1; clone size: NA; CDR3 DNA: TGTGCCTGGAGTCACGGCCTGAACACTGAAGCTTTCTTT; CDR3 protein: CAWSHGLNTEAFF
V gene: TRBV5-6; D gene: NA; J gene: TRBJ2-2; clone size: NA; CDR3 DNA: TGTGCCAGCAGTTCGTTGCAGGGTCCCAGGGAGCTGTTTTTT; CDR3 protein: CASSSLQGPRELFF
V gene: TRBV14; D gene: NA; J gene: TRBJ1-3; clone size: NA; CDR3 DNA: TGTGCCAGCAGCCCCCGTGGCGGCTCTGGAAACACCATATATTTT; CDR3 protein: CASSPRGGSGNTIYF
V gene: TRBV5-4; D gene: TRBD1; J gene: TRBJ2-5; clone size: NA; CDR3 DNA: TGTGCCAGCAGCATTCGGACAGGACAAGAGACCCAGTACTTC; CDR3 protein: CASSIRTGQETQYF
V gene: TRBV27; D gene: NA; J gene: TRBJ1-2; clone size: NA; CDR3 DNA: TGTGCCAGCAGTTATAGGCCGGAGGGGCTTTCTGGCTACACCTTC; CDR3 protein: CASSYRPEGLSGYTF
V gene: TRBV6-5; D gene: NA; J gene: TRBJ1-2; clone size: once; CDR3 DNA: TGTGCCAGCACCCCCACGGTGGGTGACGATGGGGGCTACACCTTC; CDR3 protein: CASTPTVGDDGGYTF
V gene: TRBV30; D gene: NA; J gene: TRBJ2-1; clone size: NA; CDR3 DNA: TGTGCCTGGGACGGACAGCGCAGATACAATGAGCAGTTCTTC; CDR3 protein: CAWDGQRRYNEQFF
V gene: TRBV6-5; D gene: TRBD1; J gene: TRBJ2-1; clone size: NA; CDR3 DNA: TGTGCCAGCAGTTACTCGGGACAGGGGGCTGCAAGGCAGTTCTTC; CDR3 protein: CASSYSGQGAARQFF
V gene: TRBV5-6; D gene: NA; J gene: TRBJ1-4; clone size: NA; CDR3 DNA: TGTGCCAGCAGTACCGGAACCCCTGAAAAACTGTTTTTT; CDR3 protein: CASSTGTPEKLFF
V gene: TRBV30; D gene: TRBD1; J gene: TRBJ1-5; clone size: NA; CDR3 DNA: TGTGCCTGGACCGGACAGGACAATCAGCCCCAGCATTTT; CDR3 protein: CAWTGQDNQPQHF
V gene: TRBV5-1; D gene: TRBD1; J gene: TRBJ1-2; clone size: NA; CDR3 DNA: TGCGCCAGCAGCCGAGGGGGCGGGACAGCGGTGTCCTATGGCTACACCTTC; CDR3 protein: CASSRGGGTAVSYGYTF
V gene: TRBV11-3; D gene: NA; J gene: TRBJ1-1; clone size: NA; CDR3 DNA: TGTGCCAGCAGCCTAGAGACCGAAGGCAACACTGAAGCTTTCTTT; CDR3 protein: CASSLETEGNTEAFF
V gene: TRBV7-2; D gene: TRBD1; J gene: TRBJ2-7; clone size: few; CDR3 DNA: TGTGCCAGCAGTATCGGACAGGGCAATTCCTACGAGCAGTACTTC; CDR3 protein: CASSIGQGNSYEQYF
V gene: TRBV5-6; D gene: TRBD1; J gene: TRBJ2-7; clone size: once; CDR3 DNA: TGTGCCAGCAGCCGTATACGACAGGGGGCGACGCGCGAGCAGTACTTC; CDR3 protein: CASSRIRQGATREQYF
V gene: TRBV14; D gene: NA; J gene: TRBJ2-1; clone size: NA; CDR3 DNA: TGTGCCAGCAGCCAATCGATCCTTTACAATGAGCAGTTCTTC; CDR3 protein: CASSQSILYNEQFF
V gene: TRBV2; D gene: TRBD2; J gene: TRBJ2-1; clone size: NA; CDR3 DNA: TGTGCCAGCAGTGAAAGAGCGGGAGGGCACAATGAGCAGTTCTTC; CDR3 protein: CASSERAGGHNEQFF
V gene: TRBV28; D gene: NA; J gene: TRBJ1-5; clone size: few; CDR3 DNA: TGTGCCAGCAGTACGTATCAGCCCCAGCATTTT; CDR3 protein: CASSTYQPQHF
V gene: TRBV19; D gene: NA; J gene: TRBJ1-4; clone size: NA; CDR3 DNA: TGTGCCAGTACCGGGGGTGCAACTAATGAAAAACTGTTTTTT; CDR3 protein: CASTGGATNEKLFF
V gene: TRBV2; D gene: TRBD1; J gene: TRBJ2-3; clone size: NA; CDR3 DNA: TGTGCCACCGCACTGGGACAGACCACAGATACGCAGTATTTT; CDR3 protein: CATALGQTTDTQYF
V gene: TRBV2; D gene: TRBD1; J gene: TRBJ1-3; clone size: few; CDR3 DNA: TGTGCCAGCAGTGAAGAAGGGGGCACTGGAAACACCATATATTTT; CDR3 protein: CASSEEGGTGNTIYF
V gene: TRBV27; D gene: TRBD1; J gene: TRBJ1-6; clone size: few; CDR3 DNA: TGTGCCAGCAGTTTATGGACAGGGGGAAATTCACCCCTCCACTTT; CDR3 protein: CASSLWTGGNSPLHF
V gene: TRBV6-5; D gene: TRBD1; J gene: TRBJ2-7; clone size: few; CDR3 DNA: TGTGCCAGCAGACGAGACTGGGACAGTGTCTACGAGCAGTACTTC; CDR3 protein: CASRRDWDSVYEQYF
V gene: TRBV20-1; D gene: NA; J gene: TRBJ2-1; clone size: NA; CDR3 DNA: TGCAGTCCCTCACACAGAGAGCAGTTCTTC; CDR3 protein: CSPSHREQFF
V gene: TRBV28; D gene: NA; J gene: TRBJ1-3; clone size: NA; CDR3 DNA: TGTGCCAGCAGTTTATTCGGGCGTATGAGCTCTGGAAACACCATATATTTT; CDR3 protein: CASSLFGRMSSGNTIYF
V gene: TRBV30; D gene: TRBD2; J gene: TRBJ2-1; clone size: few; CDR3 DNA: TGTGCCTGGAGTACCGGACTAGAAGGTACGGATGAGCAGTTCTTC; CDR3 protein: CAWSTGLEGTDEQFF
V gene: TRBV30; D gene: NA; J gene: TRBJ1-5; clone size: NA; CDR3 DNA: TGTGCCTGGAGGCCGGGCCCTAATCAGCCCCAGCATTTT; CDR3 protein: CAWRPGPNQPQHF
V gene: TRBV28; D gene: NA; J gene: TRBJ1-2; clone size: few; CDR3 DNA: TGTGCCAGCAGTTTGGGCTTAGGGAGGAACTATGGCTACACCTTC; CDR3 protein: CASSLGLGRNYGYTF
V gene: TRBV12-5; D gene: NA; J gene: TRBJ2-2; clone size: few; CDR3 DNA: TGTGCTAGTGGTTTTTCGGTGGGTGACACCGGGGAGCTGTTTTTT; CDR3 protein: CASGFSVGDTGELFF
V gene: TRBV18; D gene: TRBD1; J gene: TRBJ2-3; clone size: few; CDR3 DNA: TGTGCCAGCTCACCGGGACAGCACACAGATACGCAGTATTTT; CDR3 protein: CASSPGQHTDTQYF
V gene: TRBV27; D gene: NA; J gene: TRBJ1-5; clone size: few; CDR3 DNA: TGTGCCAGCAAGGGGAAACAGGGAGTGGGACAGCCCCAGCATTTT; CDR3 protein: CASKGKQGVGQPQHF
V gene: TRBV6-7; D gene: NA; J gene: TRBJ1-4; clone size: few; CDR3 DNA: TGTGCCAGCAGTGGTACCGGGACACAGCAAGGCGGCGGTGAAAAACTGTTTTTT; CDR3 protein: CASSGTGTQQGGGEKLFF
V gene: TRBV28; D gene: NA; J gene: TRBJ2-7; clone size: NA; CDR3 DNA: TGTGCCAGCAGTTTAACCTCCTACGAGCAGTACTTC; CDR3 protein: CASSLTSYEQYF
V gene: TRBV7-2; D gene: NA; J gene: TRBJ2-1; clone size: few; CDR3 DNA: TGTGCCAGCAGCTTACAGGTCCGAGAGCAGTTCTTC; CDR3 protein: CASSLQVREQFF
V gene: TRBV29-1; D gene: NA; J gene: TRBJ2-7; clone size: few; CDR3 DNA: TGCAGCGCCGGTCACGGCGAGCAGTACTTC; CDR3 protein: CSAGHGEQYF
V gene: TRBV11-1; D gene: NA; J gene: TRBJ1-2; clone size: NA; CDR3 DNA: TGTGCCAGCAGCCTCTGGGGGATCCGGGGCTACACCTTC; CDR3 protein: CASSLWGIRGYTF
V gene: TRBV7-2; D gene: NA; J gene: TRBJ1-1; clone size: NA; CDR3 DNA: TGTGCCAGCAGCCCGAGCTTACCACGGGGCACTGAAGCTTTCTTT; CDR3 protein: CASSPSLPRGTEAFF
V gene: TRBV6-5; D gene: NA; J gene: TRBJ2-4; clone size: NA; CDR3 DNA: TGTGCCAGCACCCAAGGAAACATTCAGTACTTC; CDR3 protein: CASTQGNIQYF
V gene: TRBV7-2; D gene: TRBD1; J gene: TRBJ1-6; clone size: few; CDR3 DNA: TGTGCCAGCAGCTCCTACCCGGGACAGACCTATAATTCACCCCTCCACTTT; CDR3 protein: CASSSYPGQTYNSPLHF
V gene: TRBV28; D gene: NA; J gene: TRBJ2-7; clone size: NA; CDR3 DNA: TGTGCCAGCAGTTCCAACTCGGCGGTCGTGAAGTACTTC; CDR3 protein: CASSSNSAVVKYF
V gene: TRBV30; D gene: NA; J gene: TRBJ2-7; clone size: few; CDR3 DNA: TGTGCCTGGAGACCCAGGACATTCGCCTACGAGCAGTACTTC; CDR3 protein: CAWRPRTFAYEQYF
V gene: TRBV30; D gene: TRBD2; J gene: TRBJ2-1; clone size: NA; CDR3 DNA: TGTGCCGGGGGACTAGCGGGGACGGGCCCGTACAATGAGCAGTTCTTC; CDR3 protein: CAGGLAGTGPYNEQFF
V gene: TRBV5-4; D gene: TRBD1; J gene: TRBJ2-7; clone size: few; CDR3 DNA: TGTGCCAGCAGCCTGGGACAGGTGAGCTCCTACGAGCAGTACTTC; CDR3 protein: CASSLGQVSSYEQYF
V gene: TRBV7-2; D gene: TRBD2; J gene: TRBJ2-3; clone size: NA; CDR3 DNA: TGTGCCAGCCTCGGGGGGGGAGGAGATACGCAGTATTTT; CDR3 protein: CASLGGGGDTQYF
V gene: TRBV5-4; D gene: NA; J gene: TRBJ1-1; clone size: NA; CDR3 DNA: TGTGCCAGCAGTCCCAACAGGGACACTGAAGCTTTCTTT; CDR3 protein: CASSPNRDTEAFF
V gene: TRBV6-5; D gene: TRBD1; J gene: TRBJ2-5; clone size: NA; CDR3 DNA: TGTGCCAGCAGTGGACAGGGTAGAGAGACCCAGTACTTC; CDR3 protein: CASSGQGRETQYF
V gene: TRBV15; D gene: TRBD1; J gene: TRBJ1-1; clone size: few; CDR3 DNA: TGTGCCACCAGCAGGGGAGGGACAGCCCCGGCTGAAGCTTTCTTT; CDR3 protein: CATSRGGTAPAEAFF
V gene: TRBV15; D gene: NA; J gene: TRBJ1-1; clone size: few; CDR3 DNA: TGTGCCACCAGCAGAGATACGGCCCAAGCTTTCTTT; CDR3 protein: CATSRDTAQAFF